The 9 T cell receptor beta chains below all came from one sample that was sequenced in a study of CD8 T cells in ankylosing spondylitis. TCRdb used MiXCR to reprocess the 5' RACE reads, holding one entry per CDR3 protein. Here the sample spans some 290,000 distinct CDR3 sequences, about 19% being singletons. Sequencing was carried out using blood, either unsorted or a sorted T cell fraction (not recorded which). The source of these receptors is a male donor with ankylosing spondylitis or in good health (not recorded which).

This clonotype showed up just a few times. The chain links TRBV11-2 to TRBJ1-2, with 8 bases identical to TRBD1. Germline loops: CDR1 SGHAT, CDR2 FQNNGV. Trimming at V came to 4 bases and at J to 4 bases, leaving 5 bases not matched to a gene. This CDR3 region has 14 residues. This CDR3 reads CASSSTGVGYGYTF. CDR3 sequence (DNA): TGTGCCAGCAGCTCGACAGGGGTAGGCTATGGCTACACCTTC.

CDR3 region: CASSLTGTALAGYTF. Here the CDR3 DNA reads TGTGCCAGCAGTCTCACCGGGACAGCACTTGCTGGCTACACCTTC. The V gene is TRBV12-3 or TRBV12-4, the J gene TRBJ1-2; 7 bases align to TRBD1. This CDR3 contains 15 residues. V was pared by 5 bases and J by 7 bases, with 13 bases of the junction left unmatched.

This chain joins TRBV12-3 or TRBV12-4 and TRBJ1-1; 9 bases are a match to TRBD1. V was pared by 4 bases and J by 4 bases, with 7 bases of the junction left unmatched. CDR3 length equals 15 residues. The CDR3 loop reads CASSYRGTGTTEAFF. The CDR3 DNA reads TGTGCCAGCAGTTACCGTGGGACAGGGACCACTGAAGCTTTCTTT.

The table lists this clonotype with many counts. This chain's CDR3 is CAISEETGANYGTQYV. Written as DNA, the CDR3 is TGTGCCATCAGTGAGGAAACAGGGGCTAACTATGGGACGCAGTACGTC. This chain joins TRBV10-3 and TRBJ2-7; TRBD1 matches 7 bases. Germline CDR1 and CDR2: ENHRY and SYGVKD. V lost 2 bases to trimming and J lost 9 bases; unmatched junction nucleotides: 16. The CDR3 runs 16 residues.

This clonotype was counted only a few times. V gene TRBV9 combines with J gene TRBJ1-2; tentatively, D is TRBD1 (5 bases). Trimming shortened V by 5 bases and J by 1 base, and 18 bases separated the two germline ends. CDR3 length equals 16 residues. Germline V gene sequence: CDR1 SGDLS, CDR2 YYNGEE. The CDR3 loop reads CASSNGFRDFNYGYTF. CDR3 DNA sequence: TGTGCCAGCAGTAATGGGTTTAGGGACTTTAACTATGGCTACACCTTC.

This clonotype showed up just a few times. This may arise from a read error, as a much more abundant clone is one base away. The chain has TRBV12-3 or TRBV12-4 and TRBJ2-1, with no clear D. The CDR3 is made up of 12 amino acids. V lost 2 bases to trimming and J lost 3 bases, with 2 bases between them. The CDR3 loop reads CASSLHYNEQFF. CDR3 DNA sequence: TGTGCCAGCAGTTTACACTACAATGAGCAGTTCTTC.

This clonotype has only a few counts. The CDR3 here is CASSPTNYNEQFF. Written as DNA, the CDR3 is TGTGCCAGCAGCCCTACTAACTACAATGAGCAGTTCTTC. V is TRBV14 and J is TRBJ2-1, with D hard to call. The V gene's germline CDR1 is SGHDN and CDR2 FVKESK. CDR3 length: 13 residues. Trimming removed 4 bases from V and 3 bases from J, with 7 bases in between.

V and J are TRBV12-3 or TRBV12-4 and TRBJ1-5; no clear D. V was pared by 1 base and J by 3 bases, with 10 bases between. CDR3 length equals 15 residues. The CDR3 reads CASSLGSSNNQPQHF. The CDR3 bases are TGTGCCAGCAGTTTAGGGTCGTCGAACAATCAGCCCCAGCATTTT.

This clonotype was seen a handful of times. This chain links TRBV20-1 with TRBJ2-4; TRBD1 agrees at 11 bases. The CDR3 contains 12 residues. The V gene's germline CDR1 is DFQATT and CDR2 SNEGSKA (reference sequence). J was trimmed by 12 bases and V by 3 bases; bases with no gene match: 4. The CDR3 loop is CSASGQGAYQYF. CDR3 nucleotides: TGCAGTGCTAGTGGACAGGGGGCTTATCAGTACTTC.